Sequencing of this T cell receptor beta chain was carried out in a study of blood T cell repertoires in COVID-19. Study-wide background: The samples span acute and convalescent COVID-19 from the United States, Italy and Spain. Sample material is recorded as cDNA or gDNA derived from T cells, B-cell-depleted T cells, or PBMCs.

Patients from Seattle were sampled longitudinally, starting during active infection. CDR1 and CDR2 (germline): MNHEY, SMNVEV (reference sequence). The CDR3 contains 20 residues. V dropped 4 bases and J dropped 4; count of bases not matched to a gene: 20. Original handling: Cell counts per sample came from amplifying reference gene primers. Here immunoSEQ multiplex PCR was the method, and the copy in TCRdb shows in-frame clones only, minus some. V and J calls and clone size are as listed in that table; D and trimming were resolved from the DNA. The data hold 25,000 to 30,000 clones, with 93% observed a single time.

Sequenced sample: peripheral blood. V and J are TRBV27 and TRBJ2-1; 9 nucleotides agree with TRBD1. This sequence originates from a woman aged 65 to 85 with COVID-19, enrolled during active disease. The CDR3, as DNA: TGTGCCAGCAGTTCCCGCCCGGGACAGGGACCCCCGATCTATTACAATGAGCAGTTCTTC. Its translation: CASSSRPGQGPPIYYNEQFF.